The 21 T cell receptor beta chains below all came from one sample that was sequenced in a study of cytomegalovirus exposure and HLA in healthy donors. 13 Jbeta primers and 60 Vbeta primers were used for the PCR. Clones were sequenced by immunoSEQ multiplex PCR, and TCRdb holds only the in-frame ones, with some missing. The sample has over 150,000 clones, over 70% seen once; the top ten hold roughly 2.8%. The specimen sequenced was PBMCs. The receptors come from a male donor in good health and CMV-seronegative.

This chain joins TRBV19 and TRBJ2-2; D unclear. Deletions cut 7 bases from V and 5 bases from J, with 11 bases between. There are 13 residues in the CDR3. CDR1 is LNHDA and CDR2 is SQIVND in the germline V gene (reference sequence). The CDR3 spells CASMQDLTGELFF. The CDR3 DNA sequence: TGTGCCAGTATGCAGGATCTTACCGGGGAGCTGTTTTTT. Supplemented by reference TRBV19 and TRBJ2-2, the full variable domain reads DGGITQSPKYLFRKEGQNVTLSCEQNLNHDAMYWYRQDPGQGLRLIYYSQIVNDFQKGDIAEGYSVSREKKESFPLTVTSAQKNPTAFYLCASMQDLTGELFFGEGSRLTVL.

Regarding this clone: This CDR3 is also generated by other DNA sequences in the sample. The J gene is TRBJ1-1, the V gene TRBV27, with 8 nucleotides matching TRBD1. The CDR3 extends over 12 amino acids. Trimming took 7 bases from V and 4 from J; bases not matched to a gene: 2. Looked up from germline, CDR1 is MNHEY and CDR2 is SMNVEV (reference sequence). The CDR3 DNA follows: TGTGCCAGCACCGACAGGGGCACTGAAGCTTTCTTT. It translates to CASTDRGTEAFF.

As for this clone: This CDR3 is missing its conserved last phenylalanine or tryptophan, likely due to a read error. The V gene is TRBV5-1, the J gene TRBJ1-6; TRBD1 matches 7 bases. Germline CDR1 and CDR2: SGHRS and YFSETQ. CDR3 length: 16 residues. J lost 6 bases, V lost 0 bases, and 6 bases had no gene match. This chain's CDR3 is CASSLGATGSNSPLHL. CDR3 bases: TGCGCCAGCAGCTTGGGGGCGACAGGGAGTAATTCACCCCTCCACCTT.

The genes are TRBV28 and TRBJ2-3, with no clear D. Trimming stripped 5 bases from V and 1 base from J, with 19 bases between. This CDR3 has 17 amino acids. In germline, CDR1 is MDHEN, CDR2 SYDVKM. The CDR3 spells CASSPNLGGPRTDTQYF. The CDR3 bases are TGTGCCAGCAGTCCCAACCTTGGTGGGCCCCGCACAGATACGCAGTATTTT. The variable domain in full, completed from reference TRBV28 and TRBJ2-3, reads DVKVTQSSRYLVKRTGEKVFLECVQDMDHENMFWYRQDPGLGLRLIYFSYDVKMKEKGDIPEGYSVSREKKERFSLILESASTNQTSMYLCASSPNLGGPRTDTQYFGPGTRLTVL.

The chain links TRBV2 to TRBJ1-6, with 8 bases that match TRBD1. Germline trimming cut 6 bases from V and 9 bases from J; bases unmatched to any gene: 10. The CDR3 is 15 amino acids. CDR1 is SNHLY, CDR2 FYNNEI, per germline. The CDR3 region is CASSETGGGRSPLHF. The DNA for the CDR3 is TGTGCCAGCAGCGAAACAGGGGGAGGGCGTTCACCCCTCCACTTT.

This sequence joins TRBV5-1 and TRBJ2-6, with 9 bases lining up with TRBD1. V dropped 3 bases and J dropped 1; count of bases not matched to a gene: 8. The CDR3 covers 18 residues. Per the germline V gene, CDR1 is SGHRS and CDR2 is YFSETQ. The CDR3 bases are TGCGCCAGCAGCTCGCGACAGGGGGAGGGTTCTGGGGCCAACGTCCTGACTTTC. Its protein is CASSSRQGEGSGANVLTF.

The chain couples TRBV11-2 to TRBJ2-7; D is unresolved. V shed 6 bases and J shed 0 bases, with 12 bases lying between them. Germline values: CDR1 SGHAT, CDR2 FQNNGV. The CDR3 runs to 14 residues. The CDR3: CASRRGLSSYEQYF. As DNA, the CDR3 is TGTGCCAGCAGACGAGGCCTAAGCTCCTACGAGCAGTACTTC.

V is TRBV11-2 and J is TRBJ1-6; 10 nucleotides match TRBD1. Germline V lookup: CDR1 SGHAT, CDR2 FQNNGV. Losses at the gene ends were 6 bases for V and 9 bases for J; bases not matched to a gene: 8. This CDR3 is built from 15 residues. The CDR3 spells CASRQTGGRGSPLHF. The DNA for the CDR3 is TGTGCCAGCAGACAGACAGGGGGCCGGGGTTCACCCCTCCACTTT.

This clone was observed a single time. Other DNA sequences of this sample code for an identical CDR3. This chain joins TRBV11-2 and TRBJ2-3; TRBD2 is a possible D gene (6 bases). The CDR3 sequence is 13 residues long. Trimming shortened V by 5 bases and J by 6 bases, and 12 bases separated the two germline ends. Germline loops: CDR1 SGHAT, CDR2 FQNNGV. The CDR3 DNA reads as TGTGCCAGCAGCCCCCGTGGAGGGGATACGCAGTATTTT. Its translation: CASSPRGGDTQYF.

In nucleotides, the CDR3 is TGTGCCAGTAGTGCCTCCGGGGTCAATCAGCCCCAGCATTTT. This encodes CASSASGVNQPQHF. This rearrangement joins TRBV19 to TRBJ1-5, with no clear D. This CDR3 comprises 14 residues. V was cut by 5 bases and J by 3 bases, with 11 bases left in between. Germline-derived CDR1 and CDR2 are LNHDA and SQIVND (reference sequence).

The chain combines TRBV6-5 with TRBJ1-6; D unclear. The V end lost 3 bases, the J end lost 13 bases, and 10 bases lay between the germline ends. This CDR3 has 12 residues. Germline lookup yields CDR1 MNHEY and CDR2 SVGAGI. The CDR3 DNA is TGTGCCAGCAGTTATGGTTCGGGGCCCCTCCACTTT. Its translation is CASSYGSGPLHF.

The genes are TRBV28 and TRBJ1-3, with D hard to call. V gave up 5 bases and J gave up 0 bases, with 8 bases separating them. Germline CDR1 is MDHEN and CDR2 is SYDVKM. This CDR3 spans 14 amino acids. CDR3 protein: CASSSSDSGNTIYF. As DNA, the CDR3 is TGTGCCAGCAGTAGTTCAGACTCTGGAAACACCATATATTTT.

V gene TRBV27 combines with J gene TRBJ2-3, with TRBD2 matching over 12 bases. With V trimmed by 3 bases and J by 5 bases, 6 bases remained unmatched. CDR1 and CDR2 (germline): MNHEY, SMNVEV (reference sequence). The CDR3 covers 16 residues. CDR3 in amino acids: CASSFRLLAGGDTQYF. CDR3 bases: TGTGCCAGCAGTTTTAGGTTACTAGCGGGGGGAGATACGCAGTATTTT.

This clone was observed a single time. The gene calls are TRBV6-5 and TRBJ1-2; TRBD1 aligns across 9 bases. V shed 6 bases and J 5 bases; nucleotides not matched to a gene: 7. The CDR3 length is 14 residues. Germline V CDR1 and CDR2: MNHEY, SVGAGI. As DNA, the CDR3 is TGTGCCAGCAGCCCGGACAGGGGATTTTATGGCTACACCTTC. Its translation is CASSPDRGFYGYTF.

The chain links TRBV28 to TRBJ2-7, with D possibly matching TRBD1 (5 bases). There are 15 residues in the CDR3. Germline V gene data show CDR1 as MDHEN and CDR2 as SYDVKM. Trimming took off 5 bases at V and 2 bases at J, with 16 bases between the two ends. The CDR3 is CASSAPGAPAYEQYF. The CDR3 DNA reads TGTGCCAGCAGTGCCCCTGGGGCCCCGGCCTACGAGCAGTACTTC.

This clone was counted only a few times. The J gene is TRBJ2-1, the V gene TRBV9; 9 nucleotides match TRBD2. The CDR3 is 15 amino acids. The J segment lost 5 bases and the V segment lost 3 bases, leaving 6 bases of the junction unmatched. The germline V gene encodes CDR1 SGDLS and CDR2 YYNGEE. Written as DNA, the CDR3 is TGTGCCAGCAGCGGACGGACTAGCGTTAACAATGAGCAGTTCTTC. It codes for CASSGRTSVNNEQFF. The whole variable domain, filled in from reference TRBV9 and TRBJ2-1, reads DSGVTQTPKHLITATGQRVTLRCSPRSGDLSVYWYQQSLDQGLQFLIQYYNGEERAKGNILERFSAQQFPDLHSELNLSSLELGDSALYFCASSGRTSVNNEQFFGPGTRLTVL.

The chain couples TRBV4-2 to TRBJ1-5; TRBD1 matches at 8 bases. The germline CDR1 and CDR2 sequences are LGHNA and YNFKEQ. CDR3 length: 18 amino acids. The V segment lost 0 bases and the J segment 1 base; nucleotides outside the gene matches: 8. The CDR3 nucleotides are TGTGCCAGCAGCCAAGATCGTAGCAGGGGGCGAAGCAATCAGCCCCAGCATTTT. Its protein is CASSQDRSRGRSNQPQHF.

This sequence joins TRBV15 and TRBJ1-1, with 9 bases aligning to TRBD1. V dropped 2 bases and J dropped 5; count of bases not matched to a gene: 9. Germline V gene lookup returns CDR1 LNHNV and CDR2 YYDKDF (reference sequence). The CDR3 is made up of 16 amino acids. The CDR3 DNA reads TGTGCCACCAGCAGAAGTCCACAGGGGGCGGCGACTGAAGCTTTCTTT. It translates to CATSRSPQGAATEAFF.

V is TRBV19 and J is TRBJ1-4, with no clear D. Germline values: CDR1 LNHDA, CDR2 SQIVND (reference sequence). V shed 3 bases and J shed 7 bases, with 9 bases lying between them. This CDR3 comprises 13 residues. CDR3 DNA sequence: TGTGCCAGTAGTATCTGGGAGAGTGAAAAACTGTTTTTT. Amino acids: CASSIWESEKLFF.

This rearrangement joins TRBV28 to TRBJ1-2; tentatively, D is TRBD1 (5 bases). Germline CDR1 MDHEN, CDR2 SYDVKM. The CDR3 is 12 amino acids. V gave up 4 bases and J gave up 6 bases, with 9 bases separating them. DNA of the CDR3: TGTGCCAGCAGTTGGGGCACTCATGGCTACACCTTC. It is translated as CASSWGTHGYTF.

This chain uses TRBV6-5 with TRBJ2-7; a possible D gene is TRBD1 (6 bases). In germline, CDR1 is MNHEY, CDR2 SVGAGI. Trimming shortened V by 0 bases and J by 4 bases, and 10 bases separated the two germline ends. The CDR3 contains 14 residues. CDR3 coding DNA: TGTGCCAGCAGTTACTCGCCCAGGGGTTACGAGCAGTACTTC. This encodes CASSYSPRGYEQYF.